This T cell receptor (beta chain) was retrieved from a study of CXCR3-negative and CXCR3-positive naive CD8 T cells. Looking at the study overall: With about 1.5 +/- 0.3 million reads per library, the TRB reads numbered about 135 million in total. General study findings and limits: The study found more hydrophobic TRB CDR3s in CXCR3-positive naive cells than in CXCR3-negative naive cells. Diversity in memory CD8+ cells fell much lower than the comparably high levels seen in both naive subsets.

It was by 5' RACE with UMI labels that the TRB cDNA libraries were prepared. From the 5' RACE reads, TCRdb lists one entry per CDR3 protein and no DNA. This table holds fewer than 90,000 distinct CDR3 sequences. A word on this clonotype: Its specificity is not known.

Per germline, CDR1 SSHAT and CDR2 FNYEAQ (reference sequence). CDR3 length equals 15 residues. The receptor was isolated from a human donor in good health. Some clones in this sample may be carry-over from other donors' samples. J is TRBJ2-7 and V is TRBV7-7; TCRdb indicates TRBD2, and absent DNA this call remains unverified. The sequenced sample was naive CXCR3+ CD8+ T cells from blood. Subset specified: CD45RO-CCR7+CD27+CD95- naive CD8+ T cells expressing CXCR3 (TNR3+). This chain's CDR3 is CASSLGQGPHYEQYF.